This T cell receptor (beta chain) was identified during a study of lymphopenia after photon versus proton radiotherapy. The study, taken as a whole, reports: Oligoclonal CD8+ Temra expansion after nadir drove photon patients' diversity drop.

As for this clone: Its matching antigen is unknown.

The data were produced by immunoSEQ multiplex PCR, yet TCRdb's version contains in-frame clones alone and is incomplete. The sample has roughly 67,000 clones, roughly 90% seen once. The sequence came from a woman between 65 and 79 years old with pancreatic cancer. The sequences come from peripheral blood, collected from a patient treated with photon-based radiotherapy.

CDR3 bases: TGTGCCAGCAGCAGAACCAGGGGCGGGTCCTACGAGCAGTACTTC. Translated, it gives CASSRTRGGSYEQYF. The rearrangement uses TRBV5-8 and TRBJ2-7; TRBD1 is a possible D gene (6 bases). Germline values: CDR1 SGHTS, CDR2 YDEGEE. This CDR3 is built from 15 residues. Trimming removed 4 bases at V and 1 base at J, with 15 bases between.